The text below deals with one T cell receptor beta chain. Antigen specificity is unknown. The sample is drawn from a study of blood T cells in healthy people across ages. Study-level points and caveats: With age, beta diversity per million T cells declined roughly linearly, significantly by roughly 40.

The use of a sample-barcoded 5' primer and a J-beta primer mix characterized a second PCR of about 6 to 11 cycles. TCRdb redid the calling of the 5' RACE reads with MiXCR, one entry per CDR3 protein. The sample has about 570,000 distinct CDR3 sequences; about 25% are singletons. The CDR3 sequence is 14 residues long. Trimming left V 2 bases short and J 1 base short, with 7 bases between. Germline V gene data show CDR1 as PRHDT and CDR2 as FYEKMQ (reference sequence). The gene calls are TRBV13 and TRBJ2-3; D gene ambiguous. Sequencing used blood. The clonotype comes from a woman aged 70-85 years in good health. CDR3 DNA sequence: TGTGCCAGCAGCTTACAGGCCCGCACAGATACGCAGTATTTT. This encodes CASSLQARTDTQYF.